This T cell receptor beta chain was sequenced in a study of Ad26.COV2.S vaccination and SARS-CoV-2 variants. Points from the study as a whole: Measurement of non-spike TCR breadth gave similar results in vaccine and placebo recipients.

The treatment was: over 15 received Ad26.COV2.S at low or high dose, single or two shots; about 5 received placebo; per-sample allocation not given. Material that was analyzed had been drawn on day 63 after the first vaccine or placebo injection. Cohort 1b enrolled adults aged 18-55 years in Boston. Sequencing used immunoSEQ multiplex PCR; TCRdb keeps in-frame clones, though not all of them. The sample has roughly 270,000 clones; more than 75% are singletons. This clone has only one observation. The antigen is undetermined. The receptor was isolated from a person between 18 and 65 years old who received the Ad26.COV2.S COVID-19 vaccine or a placebo. The specimen comprised peripheral blood, sampled in a trial of Ad26.COV2.S vaccine versus placebo.

CDR3 bases: TGTGCCAGCAGCGACCCGGGATTCTCAGGACACGAGCAGTACTTC. This codes for CASSDPGFSGHEQYF. The genes are TRBV7-6 and TRBJ2-7, with a possible D match to TRBD2 (5 bases). The V end was cut by 5 bases, the J end by 5 bases, with 19 bases between. CDR3 length equals 15 residues. Germline assignment: CDR1 SGHVS and CDR2 FNYEAQ.